This passage covers 25 T cell receptor beta chains from one sample sequenced in a study of blood T cell repertoires in COVID-19. The assay was immunoSEQ multiplex PCR, and TCRdb's table has in-frame clones only and misses some. The sample has about 230,000 clones, 70% to 85% seen once. Sequencing input: peripheral blood. Every receptor here comes from a man aged 40-50 years who had recovered from COVID-19.

V usage is TRBV6-4 and J usage is TRBJ1-2; the D gene is possibly TRBD1 (5 bases). The germline CDR1 and CDR2 sequences are MRHNA and SNTAGT. The CDR3 runs to 16 residues. V lost 8 bases and J lost 3, with 22 bases in between. CDR3 sequence (DNA): TGTGCCAGCCCGAATTACCTGAGACAGCCAGACTATGGCTACACCTTC. This sequence encodes CASPNYLRQPDYGYTF.

The chain carries TRBV7-2 and TRBJ2-5; maybe TRBD2 (6 bases). Germline loops: CDR1 SGHTA, CDR2 FQGNSA. Trimming took 5 bases from V and 5 from J, leaving 15 bases between them. The CDR3 loop spans 14 amino acids. The CDR3 nucleotides are TGTGCCAGCAGCCTTCAGCCGGGGGTTGAGACCCAGTACTTC. It specifies CASSLQPGVETQYF.

The rearrangement uses TRBV5-1 and TRBJ2-7; possibly TRBD1 for D (6 bases). The CDR3 is made up of 14 amino acids. From germline, CDR1 is SGHRS and CDR2 YFSETQ. V was trimmed by 2 bases and J by 5 bases, leaving 14 bases between them. This CDR3 is CASSLLGTRDEQYF. CDR3 nucleotides: TGCGCCAGCAGCTTATTAGGGACACGAGACGAGCAGTACTTC.

The V gene is TRBV9, the J gene TRBJ1-6, with no clear D. V lost 0 bases and J 10 bases, leaving 8 bases between the germline ends. The CDR3 loop spans 13 amino acids. The germline V gene encodes CDR1 SGDLS and CDR2 YYNGEE. The CDR3 protein is CASSVGGESPLHF. The CDR3 DNA reads TGTGCCAGCAGCGTAGGGGGAGAGTCACCCCTCCACTTT.

V gene TRBV2 combines with J gene TRBJ2-6; D not certain. Germline V lookup: CDR1 SNHLY, CDR2 FYNNEI. V lost 4 bases and J 8 bases, leaving 6 bases between the germline ends. The CDR3 has 12 residues. The CDR3 coding sequence is TGTGCCAGCAGTGGGGCGCCCAACGTCCTGACTTTC. Protein sequence: CASSGAPNVLTF.

Written as DNA, the CDR3 is TGTGCCAGCAACCGGAGGGGGGCCCCCCCGGGGGGGTATGGCTACACCTTC. It yields the protein CASNRRGAPPGGYGYTF. V and J are TRBV9 and TRBJ1-2, with a possible D match to TRBD1 (6 bases). Germline V gene data show CDR1 as SGDLS and CDR2 as YYNGEE. Trimming took off 6 bases at V and 5 bases at J, with 26 bases between the two ends. The CDR3 spans 17 residues.

This sequence joins TRBV5-1 and TRBJ1-2, with D possibly TRBD1 on 6 matching bases. Germline-derived CDR1 and CDR2 are SGHRS and YFSETQ. The V end was cut by 4 bases, the J end by 7 bases, with 17 bases between. The CDR3 covers 14 residues. The chain's CDR3 is CASSPRSGGVGYTF. The CDR3 bases are TGCGCCAGCAGCCCACGTTCGGGGGGCGTTGGCTACACCTTC.

The CDR3 DNA sequence: TGTGCCAGTAGTATTGATCCGGGGTACACTGAAGCTTTCTTT. This sequence encodes CASSIDPGYTEAFF. V usage is TRBV19 and J usage is TRBJ1-1; no clear D. V dropped 3 bases and J dropped 3 bases, with 11 bases sitting between them. From germline, CDR1 is LNHDA and CDR2 SQIVND (reference sequence). The CDR3 is 14 amino acids.

This chain joins TRBV2 and TRBJ2-2, with a weak D call TRBD1 (5 bases). Trimming took off 4 bases at V and 0 bases at J, with 9 bases between the two ends. Looked up from germline, CDR1 is SNHLY and CDR2 is FYNNEI. The CDR3 length is 15 residues. In DNA form, the CDR3 reads TGTGCCAGCAGTGCGAGGACAACGAACACCGGGGAGCTGTTTTTT. It translates to CASSARTTNTGELFF.

V and J are TRBV5-1 and TRBJ2-3, with a weak D call TRBD1 (6 bases). The CDR3 covers 16 residues. Trimming cost V 0 bases and J 4 bases, with 15 bases left between them. Germline CDR1 SGHRS, CDR2 YFSETQ. The CDR3 DNA reads as TGCGCCAGCAGCTTGGATTGGCTGGGGGCGGCAGATACGCAGTATTTT. It specifies CASSLDWLGAADTQYF.

The V gene is TRBV5-1, the J gene TRBJ1-1, with a possible D match to TRBD1 (5 bases). The CDR3 has 13 amino acids. V was shortened by 4 bases and J by 3 bases, with 10 bases between the two germline ends. Germline V CDR1 and CDR2: SGHRS, YFSETQ. The DNA for the CDR3 is TGCGCCAGCAGCGCTCAACAGGACACTGAAGCTTTCTTT. It codes for CASSAQQDTEAFF. Looking up the rest from reference TRBV5-1 and TRBJ1-1 gives the full variable domain: KAGVTQTPRYLIKTRGQQVTLSCSPISGHRSVSWYQQTPGQGLQFLFEYFSETQRNKGNFPGRFSGRQFSNSRSEMNVSTLELGDSALYLCASSAQQDTEAFFGQGTRLTVV.

The sample holds one count of this clone. The chain is built from TRBV10-3 and TRBJ1-2, with 9 bases fitting TRBD1. After removal of 6 bases from V and 4 bases from J, the junction contained 6 bases not matched to a gene. The CDR3 spans 14 residues. Germline CDR1 is ENHRY and CDR2 is SYGVKD. The CDR3 region has the DNA TGTGCCATCAGCCGGGACAGGGATAGCTATGGCTACACCTTC. Its protein is CAISRDRDSYGYTF.

The V and J genes are TRBV7-7 and TRBJ2-2; 8 positions match TRBD1. Germline lookup yields CDR1 SSHAT and CDR2 FNYEAQ (reference sequence). This CDR3 spans 15 amino acids. Unmatched junction bases numbered 5, after V lost 5 bases and J lost 3 bases. The CDR3 coding sequence is TGTGCCAGCAGCCGAGGGACAGGAGACACCGGGGAGCTGTTTTTT. It is translated as CASSRGTGDTGELFF.

The rearrangement links TRBV7-2 to TRBJ1-1; 8 bases line up with TRBD1. This CDR3 region has 14 residues. Germline loops: CDR1 SGHTA, CDR2 FQGNSA. V dropped 4 bases and J dropped 1; count of bases not matched to a gene: 2. Written as DNA, the CDR3 is TGTGCCAGCAGCTCAGGGGGCTGGAACACTGAAGCTTTCTTT. Translation: CASSSGGWNTEAFF.

This sequence joins TRBV3-1 (or the pseudogene TRBV3-2) and TRBJ1-2; TRBD1 is a possible D gene (6 bases). CDR1 and CDR2 from the germline V gene are LGHDT and YNNKEL (reference sequence). V lost 4 bases and J 8 bases, leaving 14 bases between the germline ends. The CDR3 length is 13 residues. The CDR3 coding sequence is TGTGCCAGCAGCCCCTACAGGGATGGCGGCTACACCTTC. This translates into CASSPYRDGGYTF.

The chain recombines TRBV27 with TRBJ2-3, with TRBD2 identical over 13 bases. The ends lost 6 bases at V and 4 bases at J; junction bases unmatched: 16. This CDR3 is built from 19 residues. Germline assignment: CDR1 MNHEY and CDR2 SMNVEV (reference sequence). CDR3: CASSLRALAGGQGPDTQYF. Here the CDR3 DNA reads TGTGCCAGCAGCCTACGGGCACTAGCGGGAGGGCAGGGTCCAGATACGCAGTATTTT.

The chain couples TRBV7-9 to TRBJ2-7, with D possibly matching TRBD2 (6 bases). Germline CDR1 and CDR2: SEHNR and FQNEAQ (reference sequence). V was pared by 7 bases and J by 5 bases, with 15 bases between. The CDR3 totals 13 residues. CDR3 protein: CASTSGLANEQYF. The CDR3 DNA sequence: TGTGCCAGCACCTCGGGACTCGCCAACGAGCAGTACTTC.

The V call is TRBV14, the J call TRBJ2-5, with D possibly matching TRBD1 (5 bases). Per the germline V gene, CDR1 is SGHDN and CDR2 is FVKESK. Trimming removed 0 bases at V and 5 bases at J, with 10 bases between. This CDR3 comprises 14 residues. For the CDR3, the DNA is TGTGCCAGCAGCCAAGATGGGGCCGGGGAGACCCAGTACTTC. Translating it yields CASSQDGAGETQYF.

To note about this clone: The identical CDR3 is also encoded by other nucleotide sequences in the sample. The J gene is TRBJ2-1, the V gene TRBV7-2; possible D gene TRBD1, 6 bases. The V and J ends lost 3 bases and 1 base respectively, with 7 bases between them. The CDR3 sequence is 14 residues long. From germline, CDR1 is SGHTA and CDR2 FQGNSA. CDR3 coding DNA: TGTGCCAGCAGCTTCCAGGGGTCCTACAATGAGCAGTTCTTC. Protein sequence: CASSFQGSYNEQFF.

V gene TRBV2 combines with J gene TRBJ2-2, with 7 nucleotides matching TRBD1. The V and J ends lost 7 bases and 2 bases, in that order; junction bases with no gene match: 7. The germline V gene has CDR1 SNHLY and CDR2 FYNNEI. There are 15 residues in the CDR3. CDR3 DNA: TGTGCCAGCACCTTAGACAGGGCCAACACCGGGGAGCTGTTTTTT. This translates into CASTLDRANTGELFF.

The J gene is TRBJ2-3, the V gene TRBV19, with 8 bases matching TRBD1. Germline V CDR1 and CDR2: LNHDA, SQIVND (reference sequence). V lost 10 bases to trimming and J lost 1 base; unmatched junction nucleotides: 4. The CDR3 extends over 13 amino acids. The CDR3 sequence: CATRGPGTDTQYF. The CDR3 coding sequence is TGTGCCACCAGGGGGCCGGGCACAGATACGCAGTATTTT.

The V gene is TRBV2, the J gene TRBJ2-5; D might be TRBD1 (6 bases). This CDR3 spans 13 amino acids. Trimming removed 11 bases at V and 4 bases at J, with 17 bases between. The V gene's germline CDR1 is SNHLY and CDR2 FYNNEI. CDR3 sequence reads: CAGNRVIGETQYF. CDR3 nucleotides: TGTGCCGGTAACAGGGTAATTGGAGAGACCCAGTACTTC.

This chain joins TRBV19 and TRBJ1-2; tentative D call: TRBD1 (5 bases). The V gene lost 9 bases and the J gene lost 5 bases, with 16 bases spanning the gap. Germline CDR1 is LNHDA and CDR2 is SQIVND (reference sequence). The CDR3 totals 13 residues. CDR3 region: CASGAGIGYGYTF. CDR3 nucleotides: TGTGCCAGCGGGGCGGGGATCGGGTATGGCTACACCTTC. The full variable domain, completed using reference TRBV19 and TRBJ1-2, is DGGITQSPKYLFRKEGQNVTLSCEQNLNHDAMYWYRQDPGQGLRLIYYSQIVNDFQKGDIAEGYSVSREKKESFPLTVTSAQKNPTAFYLCASGAGIGYGYTFGSGTRLTVV.

This chain uses TRBV6-4 with TRBJ1-5; 8 bases match TRBD1. J gave up 7 bases and V 2 bases, and 1 base lay outside the gene matches. CDR3 size: 13 residues. The germline V gene has CDR1 MRHNA and CDR2 SNTAGT. The CDR3 DNA follows: TGTGCCAGCAGTGACAGACAGGGGCAGCCCCAGCATTTT. Translating it yields CASSDRQGQPQHF.

This rearrangement joins TRBV11-3 to TRBJ2-1; 9 bases align to TRBD1. Germline assignment: CDR1 SGHNT and CDR2 YENEEA. CDR3 length equals 14 residues. The J segment lost 8 bases and the V segment lost 5 bases, leaving 7 bases of the junction unmatched. The CDR3 DNA follows: TGTGCCAGCAGCCACCGGCGACAGGGGGATGAGCAGTTCTTC. Translated, it gives CASSHRRQGDEQFF. The entire variable domain, with the rest obtained from reference TRBV11-3 and TRBJ2-1, is as follows: EAGVVQSPRYKIIEKKQPVAFWCNPISGHNTLYWYLQNLGQGPELLIRYENEEAVDDSQLPKDRFSAERLKGVDSTLKIQPAELGDSAVYLCASSHRRQGDEQFFGPGTRLTVL.